What follows is one T cell receptor beta chain and its context. The entry originates in a study of blood T cell repertoires in COVID-19. Study information: Researchers got acute and convalescent COVID-19 samples from the United States, Italy and Spain. Sample material is recorded as cDNA or gDNA derived from T cells, B-cell-depleted T cells, or PBMCs.

In the authors' workflow: Amplification with reference gene primers provided the estimates of nucleated cell counts. Clones were read by immunoSEQ multiplex PCR, and TCRdb kept only the in-frame ones, dropping some. The D gene and trimming were derived from the DNA, and the V and J assignments and clone size from that table. The sample includes some 25,000 clones, 75% to 85% of them seen just once. V was trimmed by 5 bases and J by 5 bases, leaving 21 bases between them. Germline V gene lookup returns CDR1 SGHTA and CDR2 FQGNSA. The CDR3 has 16 amino acids. Specimen: peripheral blood. This chain uses TRBV7-2 with TRBJ1-2, with D maybe TRBD1 (6 bases). This receptor was obtained from a human donor in a cohort sampled during active COVID-19. CDR3 loop: CASSPKGGALGYGYTF. CDR3 bases: TGTGCCAGCAGCCCCAAGGGGGGGGCGCTCGGGTATGGCTACACCTTC.